The 17 T cell receptor beta chains presented below share a single source sample, sequenced in a study of cytotoxic CD8 clonotypes in ibrutinib-treated CLL. TCRdb's copy holds only in-frame clones and misses some; the assay was immunoSEQ multiplex PCR. The repertoire holds approximately 350,000 clones, with roughly two thirds as singletons. This specimen consisted of PBMCs, obtained after 36 months of ibrutinib treatment. These receptor sequences come from a human donor with chronic lymphocytic leukemia.

V is TRBV5-1 and J is TRBJ1-4; tentative D call: TRBD1 (6 bases). Germline values: CDR1 SGHRS, CDR2 YFSETQ. The CDR3 covers 13 residues. The ends were cut back, 1 base at V and 8 bases at J, with 9 bases in the middle. The CDR3 coding sequence is TGCGCCAGCAGCTTGACAGGGCAGGAAAAACTGTTTTTT. Protein sequence: CASSLTGQEKLFF.

This rearrangement joins TRBV4-1 to TRBJ2-5; D ambiguous. The CDR3 runs to 15 residues. CDR1 is MGHRA, CDR2 YSYEKL, per germline. Deletions cut 1 base from V and 5 bases from J, with 14 bases between. CDR3 DNA sequence: TGCGCCAGCAGCCAAGTTATGGGCGAACAGGAGACCCAGTACTTC. This encodes CASSQVMGEQETQYF.

This clone has only a few counts. The chain couples TRBV2 to TRBJ1-4; TRBD1 agrees at 8 bases. This CDR3 region has 18 residues. Germline loops: CDR1 SNHLY, CDR2 FYNNEI. The V segment lost 7 bases and the J segment 0 bases; nucleotides outside the gene matches: 13. CDR3 in amino acids: CASIVGATGVATNEKLFF. CDR3 sequence (DNA): TGTGCCAGCATAGTGGGGGCGACAGGGGTCGCAACTAATGAAAAACTGTTTTTT.

V and J are TRBV9 and TRBJ1-5, with D unresolved. Trimming shortened V by 0 bases and J by 9 bases, and 13 bases separated the two germline ends. The CDR3 has 14 amino acids. Germline loops: CDR1 SGDLS, CDR2 YYNGEE. DNA for the CDR3: TGTGCCAGCAGCGTAGGGTCGATGACTGTGCCCCAGCATTTT. It specifies CASSVGSMTVPQHF.

V and J are TRBV11-2 and TRBJ1-2; 12 nucleotides line up with TRBD1. Germline V gene sequence: CDR1 SGHAT, CDR2 FQNNGV. V was clipped by 5 bases and J by 8 bases; unmatched bases: 15. This CDR3 comprises 17 residues. The CDR3 loop reads CASSLPGQGADWNGYTF. CDR3 DNA: TGTGCCAGCAGCCTACCGGGACAGGGGGCAGATTGGAACGGCTACACCTTC.

The chain combines TRBV10-3 with TRBJ2-2; no reliable D call. From germline, CDR1 is ENHRY and CDR2 SYGVKD. V dropped 10 bases and J dropped 3 bases, with 9 bases sitting between them. The CDR3 has 12 residues. CDR3 coding DNA: TGTGCCACAAGACGGGACACCGGGGAGCTGTTTTTT. Its translation is CATRRDTGELFF.

The chain has TRBV2 and TRBJ2-7; D may match TRBD1 or TRBD2 (5 bases each). V lost 8 bases to trimming and J lost 4 bases, with 12 bases between them. The CDR3 contains 12 residues. The germline gives CDR1 SNHLY, CDR2 FYNNEI. The CDR3 coding sequence is TGTGCCAGCCGAGGGGATGGATACGAGCAGTACTTC. This encodes CASRGDGYEQYF.

The rearrangement joins TRBV4-1 to TRBJ2-5, with D tentatively TRBD2 (6 bases). V was clipped by 0 bases and J by 2 bases, with 13 bases between them. CDR3 length: 16 amino acids. Germline CDR1 and CDR2: MGHRA and YSYEKL. This CDR3 reads CASSQEGGLGQETQYF. CDR3 DNA sequence: TGCGCCAGCAGCCAAGAGGGGGGATTGGGGCAAGAGACCCAGTACTTC.

V usage is TRBV14 and J usage is TRBJ2-7; D is possibly TRBD2 (7 bases). V dropped 4 bases and J dropped 0 bases, with 19 bases sitting between them. This CDR3 spans 17 amino acids. Germline values: CDR1 SGHDN, CDR2 FVKESK. The CDR3 region is CASSPRGGGELSYEQYF. CDR3 nucleotide sequence: TGTGCCAGCAGCCCCAGAGGGGGAGGGGAACTCTCCTACGAGCAGTACTTC.

The chain couples TRBV5-8 to TRBJ1-4; 11 bases fit TRBD1. Losses at the gene ends were 4 bases for V and 8 bases for J; bases not matched to a gene: 7. The CDR3 has 15 amino acids. Germline V CDR1 and CDR2: SGHTS, YDEGEE. This CDR3 is CASSTGQGAREKLFF. CDR3 nucleotide sequence: TGTGCCAGCAGCACCGGACAGGGGGCTAGAGAAAAACTGTTTTTT.

CDR3 residues: CASSIPDRGTDTQYF. DNA of the CDR3: TGTGCCAGTAGTATTCCGGACAGGGGGACAGATACGCAGTATTTT. The gene calls are TRBV19 and TRBJ2-3; TRBD1 matches 10 bases. V lost 3 bases and J lost 3; bases outside the gene matches: 3. Looked up from germline, CDR1 is LNHDA and CDR2 is SQIVND (reference sequence). The CDR3 loop spans 15 amino acids.

The count of this clone is one. This chain connects TRBV25-1 to TRBJ2-1, with 7 nucleotides matching TRBD1. Germline V gene lookup returns CDR1 MGHDK and CDR2 SYGVNS. This CDR3 spans 17 amino acids. The V gene end was trimmed by 3 bases and the J gene end by 8 bases; junction bases not matched to a gene: 16. The CDR3 DNA follows: TGTGCCAGCAGTGATACGACAGGGCTTCTCGTTTCGTATGAGCAGTTCTTC. It is translated as CASSDTTGLLVSYEQFF.

This clone was recorded only once. The J gene is TRBJ2-1, the V gene TRBV27; 8 nucleotides agree with TRBD1. The CDR3 spans 15 residues. V trimming: 5 bases; J trimming: 8 bases; junction bases outside the gene matches: 11. Germline assignment: CDR1 MNHEY and CDR2 SMNVEV (reference sequence). The chain's CDR3 is CASSLRTGYVYEQFF. CDR3 DNA: TGTGCCAGCAGTCTTAGGACAGGGTATGTATATGAGCAGTTCTTC.

V and J are TRBV6-4 and TRBJ2-7; D may correspond to TRBD1 or TRBD2 (7 bases each). Germline V gene data show CDR1 as MRHNA and CDR2 as SNTAGT. V lost 4 bases and J 5 bases, leaving 15 bases between the germline ends. The CDR3 length is 14 residues. The CDR3 DNA reads TGTGCCAGCAGTGTTTGGGAGGGGGCACACGAGCAGTACTTC. Translating gives CASSVWEGAHEQYF.

The V call is TRBV28, the J call TRBJ2-7, with D hard to call. The CDR3 runs 13 residues. V gave up 2 bases and J gave up 5 bases, with 10 bases separating them. The germline V gene encodes CDR1 MDHEN and CDR2 SYDVKM. The CDR3 loop reads CASSLIGVHEQYF. For the CDR3, the DNA is TGTGCCAGCAGTTTAATCGGAGTGCACGAGCAGTACTTC.

This chain joins TRBV9 and TRBJ2-3; D remains ambiguous. The CDR3 sequence is 14 residues long. Trimming cost V 4 bases and J 0 bases, with 9 bases left between them. CDR1 and CDR2 (germline): SGDLS, YYNGEE. The CDR3 sequence: CASSFSSSTDTQYF. The CDR3 bases are TGTGCCAGCAGCTTTTCCTCTAGCACAGATACGCAGTATTTT.

V usage is TRBV7-8 and J usage is TRBJ2-7; D might be TRBD2 (6 bases). V dropped 2 bases and J dropped 1 base, with 12 bases sitting between them. The germline V gene encodes CDR1 SGHVS and CDR2 FQNEAQ. CDR3 length: 15 amino acids. CDR3 nucleotides: TGTGCCAGCAGCTTACTAGGGGAGGCGTCCTACGAGCAGTACTTC. Residues: CASSLLGEASYEQYF.